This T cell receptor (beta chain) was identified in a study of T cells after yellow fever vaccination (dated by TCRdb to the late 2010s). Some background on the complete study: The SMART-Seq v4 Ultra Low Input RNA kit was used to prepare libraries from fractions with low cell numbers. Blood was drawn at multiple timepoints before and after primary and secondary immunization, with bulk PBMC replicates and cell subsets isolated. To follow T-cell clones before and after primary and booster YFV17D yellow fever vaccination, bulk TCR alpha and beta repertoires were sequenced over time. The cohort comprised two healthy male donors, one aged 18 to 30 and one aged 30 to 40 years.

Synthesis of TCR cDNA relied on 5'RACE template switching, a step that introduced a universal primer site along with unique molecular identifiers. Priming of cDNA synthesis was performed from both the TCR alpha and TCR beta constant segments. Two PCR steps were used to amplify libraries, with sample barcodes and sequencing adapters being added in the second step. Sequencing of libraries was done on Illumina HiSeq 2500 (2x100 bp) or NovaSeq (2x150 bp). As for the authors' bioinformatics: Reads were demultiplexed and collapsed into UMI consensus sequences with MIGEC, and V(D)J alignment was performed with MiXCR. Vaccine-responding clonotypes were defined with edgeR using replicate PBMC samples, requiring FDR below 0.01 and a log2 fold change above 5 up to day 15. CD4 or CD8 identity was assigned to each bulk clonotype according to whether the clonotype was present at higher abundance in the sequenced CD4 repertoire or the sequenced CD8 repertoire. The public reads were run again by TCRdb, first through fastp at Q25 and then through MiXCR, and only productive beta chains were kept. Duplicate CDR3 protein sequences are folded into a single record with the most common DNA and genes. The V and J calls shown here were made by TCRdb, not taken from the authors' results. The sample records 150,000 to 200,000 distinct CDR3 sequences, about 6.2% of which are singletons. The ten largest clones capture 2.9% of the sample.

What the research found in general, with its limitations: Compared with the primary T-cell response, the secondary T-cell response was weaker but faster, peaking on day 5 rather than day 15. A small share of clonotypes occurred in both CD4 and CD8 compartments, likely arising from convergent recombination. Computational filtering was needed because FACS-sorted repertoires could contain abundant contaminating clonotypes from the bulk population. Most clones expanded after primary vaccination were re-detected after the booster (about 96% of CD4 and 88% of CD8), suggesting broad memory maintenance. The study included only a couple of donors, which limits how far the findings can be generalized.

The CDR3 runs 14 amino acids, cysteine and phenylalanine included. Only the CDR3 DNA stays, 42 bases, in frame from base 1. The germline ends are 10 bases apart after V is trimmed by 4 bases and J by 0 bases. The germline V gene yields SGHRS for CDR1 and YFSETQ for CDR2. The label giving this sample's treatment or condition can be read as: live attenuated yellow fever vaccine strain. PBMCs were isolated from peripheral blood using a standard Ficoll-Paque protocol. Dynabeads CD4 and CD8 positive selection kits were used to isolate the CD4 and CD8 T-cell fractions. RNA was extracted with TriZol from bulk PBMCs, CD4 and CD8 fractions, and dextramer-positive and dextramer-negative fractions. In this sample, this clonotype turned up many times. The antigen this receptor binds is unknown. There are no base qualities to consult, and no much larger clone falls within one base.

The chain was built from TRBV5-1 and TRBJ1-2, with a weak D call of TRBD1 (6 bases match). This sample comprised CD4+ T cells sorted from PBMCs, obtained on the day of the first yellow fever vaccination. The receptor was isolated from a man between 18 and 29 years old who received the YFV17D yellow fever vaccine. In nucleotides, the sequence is TGCGCCAGCAGCCCGGACAGTGCTAACTATGGCTACACCTTC. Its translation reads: CASSPDSANYGYTF. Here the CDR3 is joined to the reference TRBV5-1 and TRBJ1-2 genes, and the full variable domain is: KAGVTQTPRYLIKTRGQQVTLSCSPISGHRSVSWYQQTPGQGLQFLFEYFSETQRNKGNFPGRFSGRQFSNSRSEMNVSTLELGDSALYLCASSPDSANYGYTFGSGTRLTVV.